The next 2 T cell receptor beta chains were all read from a single sample in a study of post-analysis software for immune sequencing data. Findings and caveats of the study: Roughly five TRBV segments appeared more often in patients than in controls, and TRBV5-6, TRBV5-1 and TRBV20-1 were among these.

Antigens for these TCRs are unknown. Built from TCR beta cDNA, the libraries had unique molecular identifiers in them. TCRdb re-analysed the PCR reads in MiXCR, keeping a single row per CDR3 protein. The sample carries some 690,000 distinct CDR3 sequences, 25% to 30% recorded once. The sample taken for sequencing was blood. All receptors derive from a girl between 5 and 17 years old with multiple sclerosis.

The rearrangement joins TRBV11-2 to TRBJ2-1; 13 nucleotides match TRBD2. Germline CDR1 is SGHAT and CDR2 is FQNNGV. The CDR3 spans 18 residues. V was clipped by 2 bases and J by 3 bases; unmatched bases: 7. The CDR3 protein is CASSLSGTSGALYNEQFF. In DNA, the CDR3 is TGTGCCAGCAGCTTAAGTGGGACTAGCGGGGCCCTCTACAATGAGCAGTTCTTC. The full variable domain, its missing parts supplied by reference TRBV11-2 and TRBJ2-1, is EAGVAQSPRYKIIEKRQSVAFWCNPISGHATLYWYQQILGQGPKLLIQFQNNGVVDDSQLPKDRFSAERLKGVDSTLKIQPAKLEDSAVYLCASSLSGTSGALYNEQFFGPGTRLTVL.

Here the CDR3 DNA reads TGTGCCACCCCTAAGGTTGGGACAGGGGATTACGAGCAGTACTTC. Protein sequence: CATPKVGTGDYEQYF. The chain has TRBV24-1 and TRBJ2-7; 10 bases align to TRBD1. Germline CDR1 reads KGHDR; CDR2 reads SFDVKD. Unmatched junction bases numbered 11, after V lost 9 bases and J lost 4 bases. The CDR3 is 15 residues long.